These 16 T cell receptor beta chains were all obtained from the same sample, sequenced in a study of vaccination effects on CD4 cells after COVID-19. The protocol was immunoSEQ multiplex PCR, while the TCRdb copy is restricted to in-frame clones and leaves out a portion. The sample holds around 79,000 clones, roughly 80% seen once. No cognate antigen is known for these TCRs. Using viral peptide pools, the ViraFEST assay grew out antigen-specific CD4+ T cells prior to sequencing. Culture proceeded for 10 days, and CD4+ T cells were then isolated. This specimen consisted of CD4+ T cells from PBMCs cultured with HCoV-229E spike peptides, obtained before COVID-19 vaccination. The receptor source for this set is a human donor who received a COVID-19 vaccine.

The rearrangement links TRBV7-9 to TRBJ1-2, with TRBD1 as a possible D gene (5 bases). Between the trimmed V and J ends, which lost 5 bases and 4 bases, there was a span of 17 bases. The CDR3 length is 15 residues. Germline V CDR1 and CDR2: SEHNR, FQNEAQ (reference sequence). The CDR3 loop reads CASSPPSQGGYGYTF. CDR3 DNA: TGTGCCAGCAGCCCCCCATCGCAGGGCGGCTATGGCTACACCTTC.

V gene TRBV7-8 combines with J gene TRBJ1-2, with D tentatively TRBD1 (5 bases). Per the germline V gene, CDR1 is SGHVS and CDR2 is FQNEAQ. V was trimmed by 7 bases and J by 2 bases, leaving 26 bases between them. The CDR3 runs 18 residues. CDR3: CASTQKLVGTDRNYGYTF. CDR3 sequence (DNA): TGTGCCAGCACACAGAAGTTAGTTGGGACGGACCGAAACTATGGCTACACCTTC.

The rearrangement links TRBV23-1 to TRBJ1-4; D remains ambiguous. TRBV23-1 is placed among ORFs of uncertain function. V shed 6 bases and J shed 4 bases, with 21 bases lying between them. The CDR3 loop spans 17 amino acids. The CDR3 loop is CASSRTCQRSYNEKLFF. The CDR3 coding sequence is TGCGCCAGCAGCCGCACGTGCCAGCGATCCTATAATGAAAAACTGTTTTTT.

This chain connects TRBV19 to TRBJ1-2; the D is unclear. Germline CDR1 LNHDA, CDR2 SQIVND (reference sequence). This CDR3 spans 15 amino acids. The germline V and J ends were trimmed by 1 base and 2 bases, with 11 bases remaining between them. For the CDR3, the DNA is TGTGCCAGTAGTATAGTTCGGGGAGAGAACTATGGCTACACCTTC. This encodes CASSIVRGENYGYTF.

This clone was counted only a few times. The chain employs TRBV6-1 and TRBJ1-6; 7 positions agree with TRBD1. CDR1 and CDR2 (germline): MNHNS, SASEGT. J lost 5 bases, V lost 8 bases, and 6 bases had no gene match. The CDR3 covers 14 residues. The CDR3 reads CASFGQANNSPLHF. CDR3 DNA sequence: TGTGCCAGCTTCGGACAGGCAAATAATTCACCCCTCCACTTT.

The rearrangement links TRBV30 to TRBJ2-5, with D maybe TRBD2 (7 bases). The CDR3 runs 15 residues. Germline V gene lookup returns CDR1 GTSNPN and CDR2 SVGIG (reference sequence). Trimming cost V 2 bases and J 1 base, with 14 bases left between them. CDR3 coding DNA: TGTGCCTGGAGTCGTGGGGGGGGGCTCCAAGAGACCCAGTACTTC. It encodes CAWSRGGGLQETQYF.

The rearrangement links TRBV5-1 to TRBJ2-2; D might be TRBD2 (5 bases). This CDR3 comprises 15 residues. Germline CDR1 SGHRS, CDR2 YFSETQ. Trimming took off 0 bases at V and 3 bases at J, with 9 bases between the two ends. The CDR3 protein is CASSLGGLDTGELFF. CDR3 sequence (DNA): TGCGCCAGCAGCTTGGGAGGGTTAGACACCGGGGAGCTGTTTTTT.

The gene calls are TRBV10-3 and TRBJ2-2; 10 nucleotides match TRBD1. The germline V gene encodes CDR1 ENHRY and CDR2 SYGVKD. V shed 3 bases and J 0 bases; nucleotides not matched to a gene: 7. This CDR3 is 18 amino acids long. The CDR3 here is CAISDGDRGLANTGELFF. The DNA of the CDR3 is TGTGCCATCAGTGACGGGGACAGGGGACTTGCGAACACCGGGGAGCTGTTTTTT.

The gene calls are TRBV10-3 and TRBJ2-5; D remains unclear. The CDR3 contains 11 residues. V was shortened by 3 bases and J by 4 bases, with 3 bases between the two germline ends. Germline V gene lookup returns CDR1 ENHRY and CDR2 SYGVKD. CDR3 nucleotide sequence: TGTGCCATCAGTGATCGAGAGACCCAGTACTTC. Encoded protein: CAISDRETQYF.

This chain joins TRBV4-2 and TRBJ2-4; D call uncertain. Germline values: CDR1 LGHNA, CDR2 YNFKEQ. CDR3 length equals 14 residues. V dropped 2 bases and J dropped 0 bases, with 5 bases sitting between them. In DNA form, the CDR3 reads TGTGCCAGCAGCCAACTCATAGCCAAAAACATTCAGTACTTC. Translation gives CASSQLIAKNIQYF.

This clone came up a few times. The chain is built from TRBV5-1 and TRBJ1-6, with D unclear. This CDR3 region has 13 residues. Germline values: CDR1 SGHRS, CDR2 YFSETQ. V dropped 4 bases and J dropped 9 bases, with 11 bases sitting between them. The CDR3 reads CASSPEGASPLHF. The CDR3 DNA reads TGCGCCAGCAGCCCTGAAGGAGCTTCACCCCTCCACTTT.

This clone was seen more than once but under ten times. The chain joins TRBV14 to TRBJ1-1, with a tentative D call TRBD1 (5 bases). CDR3 length equals 14 residues. Germline values: CDR1 SGHDN, CDR2 FVKESK. The V end lost 3 bases, the J end lost 1 base, and 9 bases lay between the germline ends. The chain's CDR3 is CASSQEQGNTEAFF. The CDR3 region has the DNA TGTGCCAGCAGCCAGGAGCAGGGGAACACTGAAGCTTTCTTT.

The J gene is TRBJ2-3, the V gene TRBV9, with D possibly being TRBD1 (5 bases). Germline CDR1 reads SGDLS; CDR2 reads YYNGEE. Trimming removed 0 bases at V and 5 bases at J, with 13 bases between. The CDR3 is made up of 15 amino acids. The CDR3 here is CASSVGRQGRDTQYF. CDR3 sequence (DNA): TGTGCCAGCAGCGTAGGTAGGCAGGGTAGAGATACGCAGTATTTT.

A few counts support this clone. The chain carries TRBV7-3 and TRBJ2-6, with D tentatively TRBD1 (6 bases). The V end was cut by 5 bases, the J end by 0 bases, with 11 bases between. This CDR3 is built from 16 residues. Per germline, CDR1 SGHTA and CDR2 FQGTGA. CDR3 bases: TGTGCCAGCAGCCCGAAGGACAGCTCTGGGGCCAACGTCCTGACTTTC. Protein product: CASSPKDSSGANVLTF.

The chain recombines TRBV28 with TRBJ1-5; no clear D gene. With 8 bases removed from V and 7 bases from J, the gap between germline ends came to 12 bases. The CDR3 extends over 12 amino acids. Looked up from germline, CDR1 is MDHEN and CDR2 is SYDVKM. In DNA form, the CDR3 reads TGTGCCAGCGCCCAAAAACCACAGCCCCAGCATTTT. Amino acid sequence: CASAQKPQPQHF.

The chain is built from TRBV7-9 and TRBJ2-2; D gene uncertain. V gave up 5 bases and J gave up 1 base, with 17 bases separating them. Germline CDR1 SEHNR, CDR2 FQNEAQ (reference sequence). This CDR3 is built from 17 residues. CDR3 nucleotides: TGTGCCAGCAGCCAGATGGTAGGCAGCGTGAACACCGGGGAGCTGTTTTTT. Protein: CASSQMVGSVNTGELFF.